The 24 T cell receptor beta chains below all came from one sample that was sequenced in a study of blood T cell repertoires in COVID-19. Only in-frame clones appear in the TCRdb table, and some are missing; sequencing was by immunoSEQ multiplex PCR. The table has roughly 250,000 clones, about 79% seen once. The specimen was peripheral blood. These receptors originate from a woman aged 80 or over with acute or convalescent COVID-19.

This clone has a handful of counts. The chain has TRBV27 and TRBJ1-2; maybe TRBD1 (6 bases). CDR1 and CDR2 (germline): MNHEY, SMNVEV (reference sequence). The CDR3 has 17 amino acids. V lost 2 bases and J lost 4, with 20 bases in between. This CDR3 is CASSLDRRTISSYGYTF. The CDR3 region has the DNA TGTGCCAGCAGTTTAGACAGGAGAACTATTTCATCCTATGGCTACACCTTC.

This chain links TRBV11-3 with TRBJ2-7, with a tentative D call TRBD2 (6 bases). Germline V CDR1 and CDR2: SGHNT, YENEEA. The CDR3 has 16 residues. V was shortened by 0 bases and J by 4 bases, with 16 bases between the two germline ends. The CDR3 nucleotides read TGTGCCAGCAGCTTAGATGGCCCAGCGCGGGGATACGAGCAGTACTTC. It encodes CASSLDGPARGYEQYF.

The chain combines TRBV28 with TRBJ1-2, with 8 bases lining up with TRBD1. This CDR3 has 13 residues. In germline, CDR1 is MDHEN, CDR2 SYDVKM. V lost 6 bases, J lost 3 bases, and 3 bases stayed unmatched. The CDR3 nucleotides read TGTGCCAGCAGGTCACAGGGGGACTATGGCTACACCTTC. Protein product: CASRSQGDYGYTF.

The chain links TRBV10-1 to TRBJ1-4, with 8 bases identical to TRBD1. CDR3 length: 15 amino acids. Losses at the gene ends were 4 bases for V and 5 bases for J; bases not matched to a gene: 6. CDR1 is WNHNN and CDR2 is SYGVQD in the germline V gene (reference sequence). This CDR3 is CASSAPDRGNEKLFF. CDR3 DNA: TGCGCCAGCAGTGCGCCCGACAGGGGAAATGAAAAACTGTTTTTT.

This clone was detected only once. The V and J genes are TRBV6-6 and TRBJ2-7; D is unclear. Germline assignment: CDR1 MNHNY and CDR2 SVGAGI (reference sequence). The CDR3 is made up of 11 amino acids. With 6 bases removed from V and 3 bases from J, the gap between germline ends came to 6 bases. The CDR3 nucleotides read TGTGCCAGCAGGGAGAACTACGAGCAGTACTTC. Its translation: CASRENYEQYF.

This clone was observed once. The chain uses TRBV5-1 and TRBJ2-7; no reliable D call. This CDR3 has 14 residues. Germline assignment: CDR1 SGHRS and CDR2 YFSETQ. The V end was cut by 1 base, the J end by 7 bases, with 15 bases between. The CDR3 nucleotides are TGCGCCAGCAGCTTGAGTCCCGGGTCTAGGGAGCAGTACTTC. It codes for CASSLSPGSREQYF.

The V and J genes are TRBV18 and TRBJ1-5, with D tentatively TRBD1 (6 bases). With 6 bases removed from V and 3 bases from J, the gap between germline ends came to 15 bases. The CDR3 consists of 15 residues. Germline V gives CDR1 KGHSH, CDR2 LQKENI. This chain's CDR3 is CASSPSTGTNQPQHF. The DNA of the CDR3 is TGTGCCAGCTCGCCTTCTACAGGGACCAATCAGCCCCAGCATTTT.

This chain uses TRBV7-9 with TRBJ2-7; TRBD2 matches 9 bases. This CDR3 has 16 amino acids. Germline lookup yields CDR1 SEHNR and CDR2 FQNEAQ (reference sequence). V trimming: 1 base; J trimming: 3 bases; junction bases outside the gene matches: 7. CDR3 protein: CASSLGGSGGYYEQYF. The CDR3 DNA follows: TGTGCCAGCAGCTTAGGAGGTAGCGGGGGTTACTACGAGCAGTACTTC. Variable domain in full (rest from reference TRBV7-9 and TRBJ2-7): DTGVSQNPRHKITKRGQNVTFRCDPISEHNRLYWYRQTLGQGPEFLTYFQNEAQLEKSRLLSDRFSAERPKGSFSTLEIQRTEQGDSAMYLCASSLGGSGGYYEQYFGPGTRLTVT.

This rearrangement joins TRBV20-1 to TRBJ1-1; no definite D call. V dropped 3 bases and J dropped 4 bases, with 9 bases sitting between them. The CDR3 is 12 residues long. Per germline, CDR1 DFQATT and CDR2 SNEGSKA (reference sequence). In DNA, the CDR3 is TGCAGTGCTAGTTCGGGAATCACTGAAGCTTTCTTT. It yields the protein CSASSGITEAFF.

V usage is TRBV28 and J usage is TRBJ1-3, with TRBD1 identical over 11 bases. V was pared by 5 bases and J by 3 bases, with 15 bases of the junction left unmatched. The CDR3 runs 19 residues. In germline, CDR1 is MDHEN, CDR2 SYDVKM. CDR3 residues: CASSTPGQGGLGSGNTIYF. The CDR3 DNA reads as TGTGCCAGCAGTACCCCGGGACAGGGGGGCCTAGGGAGTGGAAACACCATATATTTT.

This clone was observed a few times. V is TRBV12-2 and J is TRBJ1-1; the tabulated D call, TRBD1, remains unverified against the DNA. TRBV12-2 is assigned pseudogene status. The CDR3 extends over 16 amino acids. The CDR3 DNA is TGTGCAAGTCGCTTAGGGCAGGGCAACTGTAGGCCTGAAGCTTTCTTT. Encoded protein: CASRLGQGNCRPEAFF.

The rearrangement links TRBV3-1 (or the pseudogene TRBV3-2) to TRBJ2-3; 8 bases are shared with TRBD1. The CDR3 totals 15 residues. J gave up 0 bases and V 4 bases, and 3 bases lay outside the gene matches. Germline CDR1 reads LGHDT; CDR2 reads YNNKEL (reference sequence). The CDR3 is CASSLRDRSTDTQYF. The CDR3 coding sequence is TGTGCCAGCAGCCTAAGGGACAGGAGCACAGATACGCAGTATTTT.

V usage is TRBV7-3 and J usage is TRBJ2-2; 7 nucleotides align to TRBD2. The J segment lost 3 bases and the V segment lost 1 base, leaving 5 bases of the junction unmatched. The germline gives CDR1 SGHTA, CDR2 FQGTGA. The length of the CDR3 is 16 residues. CDR3: CASSLRAAGYTGELFF. The CDR3 nucleotides read TGTGCCAGCAGCTTAAGGGCAGCGGGGTACACCGGGGAGCTGTTTTTT.

V and J are TRBV5-8 and TRBJ2-3, with 7 bases matching TRBD1. CDR1 and CDR2 from the germline V gene are SGHTS and YDEGEE. The CDR3 has 18 amino acids. Trimming removed 0 bases from V and 2 bases from J; junction bases left unmatched: 12. CDR3 protein: CASSLAIGTDSHTDTQYF. The DNA for the CDR3 is TGTGCCAGCAGCTTGGCCATCGGGACAGACTCTCACACAGATACGCAGTATTTT.

The chain joins TRBV30 to TRBJ2-7; a weak D match, TRBD1 (6 bases). V lost 0 bases to trimming and J lost 2 bases, with 11 bases between them. Per the germline V gene, CDR1 is GTSNPN and CDR2 is SVGIG (reference sequence). The length of the CDR3 is 14 residues. CDR3 sequence: CAWSVSPGAYEQYF. The CDR3 DNA reads as TGTGCCTGGAGTGTATCCCCAGGGGCCTACGAGCAGTACTTC.

V and J are TRBV7-3 and TRBJ2-3; 7 bases line up with TRBD2. V lost 6 bases, J lost 3 bases, and 6 bases stayed unmatched. The CDR3 runs 14 residues. Germline CDR1 is SGHTA and CDR2 is FQGTGA. CDR3: CASSSRAGTDTQYF. In nucleotides, the CDR3 is TGTGCCAGCAGTTCTAGAGCGGGGACAGATACGCAGTATTTT.

The chain has TRBV2 and TRBJ1-4; D may be TRBD1 (5 bases). With 10 bases removed from V and 12 bases from J, the gap between germline ends came to 12 bases. Per the germline V gene, CDR1 is SNHLY and CDR2 is FYNNEI. CDR3 length equals 10 residues. The CDR3 reads CATGRAELFF. DNA for the CDR3: TGTGCCACGGGCAGGGCAGAACTGTTTTTT.

This chain uses TRBV19 with TRBJ2-2; 7 bases fit TRBD1. Germline values: CDR1 LNHDA, CDR2 SQIVND (reference sequence). V was clipped by 6 bases and J by 3 bases; unmatched bases: 10. The CDR3 has 16 amino acids. The CDR3 reads CASRPSRGRHTGELFF. CDR3 nucleotides: TGTGCCAGTAGACCCTCGAGGGGGCGTCACACCGGGGAGCTGTTTTTT.

This clone has a single count. The chain combines TRBV28 with TRBJ1-2, with D tentatively TRBD1 (6 bases). CDR3 size: 16 residues. Trimming removed 5 bases from V and 0 bases from J, with 16 bases in between. CDR1 and CDR2 from the germline V gene are MDHEN and SYDVKM. CDR3: CASSQNQGTANYGYTF. The CDR3 DNA is TGTGCCAGCAGTCAAAACCAGGGGACCGCTAACTATGGCTACACCTTC.

The chain couples TRBV21-1 to TRBJ2-5; the tabulated D call, TRBD1, remains unverified against the DNA. TRBV21-1 corresponds to a pseudogene. This CDR3 spans 16 amino acids. Here the CDR3 DNA reads TGTGCCAGCAGCAAAGTAGTAGGGGCAGGCCAAGAGACCCAGTACTTC. Translated: CASSKVVGAGQETQYF.

The gene calls are TRBV5-1 and TRBJ2-2, with 10 nucleotides matching TRBD2. Trimming cost V 1 base and J 9 bases; bases outside gene matches: 6. Germline CDR1 and CDR2: SGHRS and YFSETQ. This CDR3 has 15 amino acids. In nucleotides, the CDR3 is TGCGCCAGCAGCTTGACTAGCGGGGAGCCCCGGGAGCTGTTTTTT. Its translation: CASSLTSGEPRELFF.

The chain joins TRBV28 to TRBJ2-2; TRBD1 agrees at 8 bases. The CDR3 length is 17 residues. Germline V gene sequence: CDR1 MDHEN, CDR2 SYDVKM. The V and J ends lost 6 bases and 1 base, in that order; junction bases with no gene match: 10. The CDR3 nucleotides read TGTGCCAGCAGACCATTTCCGGGACAGGAGAACACCGGGGAGCTGTTTTTT. Amino acid sequence: CASRPFPGQENTGELFF.

The V call is TRBV5-4, the J call TRBJ1-4; the D is unclear. Germline V CDR1 and CDR2: SGHNT, YYREEE (reference sequence). This CDR3 region has 15 residues. Trimming took 4 bases from V and 6 from J, leaving 16 bases between them. CDR3 nucleotides: TGTGCCAGCAGCCCCCGGCCGGGTTCCTATGAAAAACTGTTTTTT. Translation: CASSPRPGSYEKLFF.

This clone was seen a single time. The chain joins TRBV27 to TRBJ2-2; D remains ambiguous. From germline, CDR1 is MNHEY and CDR2 SMNVEV (reference sequence). The CDR3 is 12 residues long. Trimming removed 7 bases from V and 3 bases from J, with 6 bases in between. The CDR3 reads CASKLDTGELFF. In DNA, the CDR3 is TGTGCCAGCAAGCTGGACACCGGGGAGCTGTTTTTT.